This T cell receptor (beta chain) was retrieved from a study of CXCR3-negative and CXCR3-positive naive CD8 T cells. Broader study findings: Memory CD8+ cells showed much lower diversity, while both naive subsets displayed comparably high diversity. CXCR3-expressing naive cells carried TRB CDR3s more hydrophobic than those of CXCR3-negative naive cells.

A word on this clonotype: Its antigen is still unknown.

Via 5' RACE with UMI labels, TRB cDNA libraries were prepared. TCRdb re-called the 5' RACE reads and shows each CDR3 protein once, DNA omitted. The sample holds some 140,000 distinct CDR3 sequences. The sequenced material came from naive CXCR3+ CD8+ T cells from blood. This sample's subset: CD45RO-CCR7+CD27+CD95- naive CD8+ T cells expressing CXCR3 (TNR3+). The receptor was isolated from a human donor in good health. Some clones in this sample may be carry-over from other donors' samples.

The CDR3 reads CASSRWDEQFF. The chain links TRBV27 to TRBJ2-1. Germline-derived CDR1 and CDR2 are MNHEY and SMNVEV (reference sequence). The CDR3 extends over 11 amino acids.